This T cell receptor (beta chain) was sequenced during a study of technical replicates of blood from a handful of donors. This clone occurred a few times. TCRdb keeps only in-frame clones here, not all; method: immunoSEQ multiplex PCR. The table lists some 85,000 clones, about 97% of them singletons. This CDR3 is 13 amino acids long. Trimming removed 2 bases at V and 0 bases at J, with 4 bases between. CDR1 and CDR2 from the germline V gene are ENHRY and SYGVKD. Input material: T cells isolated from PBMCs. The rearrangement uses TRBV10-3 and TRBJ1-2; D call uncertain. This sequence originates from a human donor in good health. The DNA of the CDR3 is TGTGCCATCAGTGAGGAGACTAACTATGGCTACACCTTC. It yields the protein CAISEETNYGYTF.